These T cell receptor beta chains were read from a single sample in a study of cytomegalovirus exposure and HLA in healthy donors. The assay was immunoSEQ multiplex PCR, and TCRdb's table has in-frame clones only and misses some. The repertoire holds around 150,000 clones, with around 88% as singletons. The specimen was PBMCs. These receptors came from a woman aged 25 to 39 in good health and CMV-seronegative. Each CDR3 is given with its conserved first and last residue. The order of the fields is J gene, D gene, clone size, V gene, CDR3 protein, CDR3 DNA. The D gene is left open where the match is weak. Size is stated for part of the rows, as once, few or many counts, or as a class when the clone is expanded.

j_call: TRBJ2-7; d_call: -; clone_size: -; v_call: TRBV6-1; cdr3_aa: CASSLFRIYEQYF; cdr3_nt: TGTGCCAGCAGTTTATTCAGGATCTACGAGCAGTACTTC
j_call: TRBJ2-1; d_call: -; clone_size: -; v_call: TRBV27; cdr3_aa: CASSSQGGEQFF; cdr3_nt: TGTGCCAGCAGTTCCCAGGGGGGTGAGCAGTTCTTC
j_call: TRBJ1-1; d_call: TRBD1; clone_size: few; v_call: TRBV5-5; cdr3_aa: CASSLAGGGIGNTEAFF; cdr3_nt: TGTGCCAGCAGCTTGGCAGGGGGCGGGATCGGGAACACTGAAGCTTTCTTT
j_call: TRBJ2-4; d_call: -; clone_size: once; v_call: TRBV6-5; cdr3_aa: CASSHRSLTKNIQYF; cdr3_nt: TGTGCCAGCAGCCACAGATCCCTTACCAAAAACATTCAGTACTTC
j_call: TRBJ2-3; d_call: -; clone_size: -; v_call: TRBV5-1; cdr3_aa: CASSPPGRTDTQYF; cdr3_nt: TGCGCCAGCAGCCCCCCAGGCCGCACAGATACGCAGTATTTT
j_call: TRBJ2-3; d_call: TRBD2; clone_size: -; v_call: TRBV2; cdr3_aa: CASFPSLAGGHTDTQYF; cdr3_nt: TGTGCCAGCTTCCCCTCACTAGCGGGAGGTCACACAGATACGCAGTATTTT
j_call: TRBJ1-3; d_call: TRBD1; clone_size: -; v_call: TRBV5-1; cdr3_aa: CASSAGDRANTIYF; cdr3_nt: TGCGCCAGCAGCGCTGGGGACAGGGCAAACACCATATATTTT
j_call: TRBJ2-2; d_call: TRBD1; clone_size: -; v_call: TRBV6-1; cdr3_aa: CASSAGQGRTGELFF; cdr3_nt: TGTGCCAGCAGTGCTGGACAGGGACGGACCGGGGAGCTGTTTTTT
j_call: TRBJ1-1; d_call: TRBD1; clone_size: -; v_call: TRBV18; cdr3_aa: CASSSNGQGGAEAFF; cdr3_nt: TGTGCCAGCTCATCGAACGGACAGGGGGGCGCTGAAGCTTTCTTT
j_call: TRBJ1-4; d_call: -; clone_size: few; v_call: TRBV6-1; cdr3_aa: CASNRGHEKLFF; cdr3_nt: TGTGCCAGCAACCGCGGCCATGAAAAACTGTTTTTT